The 16 T cell receptor beta chains presented below share a single source sample, sequenced in a study of blood T cell repertoires in COVID-19 (dated by TCRdb to the early 2020s). The protocol used for the library was the immunoSEQ multiplex PCR assay. What TCRdb holds here is the immuneACCESS table cut down to in-frame rearrangements. Part of the clones is not present; checked against another copy, under half of the missing clones reflect an unresolved V gene, and the others are unexplained. In this sample the table shows 200,000 to 250,000 clones, over 65% of which occur a single time. The ten largest clones take up 3% to 4% of the sample. The sample was PBMCs or T cells enriched from blood (not recorded which). The receptors were gathered from a woman aged 55-70 years who had recovered from COVID-19.

The chain couples TRBV6-4 to TRBJ1-2; D may be TRBD1 (6 bases). V was trimmed by 7 bases and J by 1 base, leaving 13 bases between them. Germline CDR1 MRHNA, CDR2 SNTAGT. The CDR3 spans 14 residues. This chain's CDR3 is CASNRTELNYGYTF. CDR3 sequence (DNA): TGTGCCAGCAATCGGACAGAACTTAACTATGGCTACACCTTC.

The rearrangement joins TRBV7-2 to TRBJ2-2; maybe TRBD2 (6 bases). The V end was cut by 5 bases, the J end by 2 bases, with 15 bases between. The CDR3 consists of 16 residues. In germline, CDR1 is SGHTA, CDR2 FQGNSA. The CDR3 here is CASSPPLDYNTGELFF. The CDR3 bases are TGTGCCAGCAGCCCACCCCTGGACTATAACACCGGGGAGCTGTTTTTT.

This chain joins TRBV14 and TRBJ2-7; D may be TRBD2 (6 bases). In germline, CDR1 is SGHDN, CDR2 FVKESK. V dropped 4 bases and J dropped 3 bases, with 22 bases sitting between them. The CDR3 consists of 17 residues. The CDR3 nucleotides are TGTGCCAGCAGCCTTATAGCGGCCGGCACTAGAGTCTACGAGCAGTACTTC. Translated: CASSLIAAGTRVYEQYF.

The rearrangement links TRBV6-6 to TRBJ2-6; D is undetermined. Germline V gene sequence: CDR1 MNHNY, CDR2 SVGAGI (reference sequence). The CDR3 length is 15 residues. V was cut by 1 base and J by 0 bases, with 4 bases left in between. For the CDR3, the DNA is TGTGCCAGCAGTTACTATAGCTCTGGGGCCAACGTCCTGACTTTC. Protein sequence: CASSYYSSGANVLTF.

This chain connects TRBV7-6 to TRBJ1-1, with 7 bases identical to TRBD1. In germline, CDR1 is SGHVS, CDR2 FNYEAQ. The CDR3 runs to 16 residues. Unmatched junction bases numbered 7, after V lost 0 bases and J lost 3 bases. Here the CDR3 reads CASSLARGQADTEAFF. The DNA for the CDR3 is TGTGCCAGCAGCTTAGCCCGAGGACAGGCTGACACTGAAGCTTTCTTT. Supplemented by reference TRBV7-6 and TRBJ1-1, the full variable domain reads GAGVSQSPRYKVTKRGQDVALRCDPISGHVSLYWYRQALGQGPEFLTYFNYEAQQDKSGLPNDRFSAERPEGSISTLTIQRTEQRDSAMYRCASSLARGQADTEAFFGQGTRLTVV.

The chain employs TRBV10-3 and TRBJ2-7; maybe TRBD1 (6 bases). The ends were cut back, 8 bases at V and 4 bases at J, with 15 bases in the middle. Per the germline V gene, CDR1 is ENHRY and CDR2 is SYGVKD. The CDR3 has 13 residues. The CDR3 spells CAIGQTSGYEQYF. The CDR3 DNA reads TGTGCCATCGGACAGACGTCGGGTTACGAGCAGTACTTC.

CDR3 in DNA: TGCGCCAGCAGCCAAGTGCTAGCGGGGCGTGCCGGGGAGCTGTTTTTT. Its translation: CASSQVLAGRAGELFF. The genes are TRBV4-1 and TRBJ2-2, with 9 bases that match TRBD2. This CDR3 region has 16 residues. CDR1 and CDR2 from the germline V gene are MGHRA and YSYEKL. V gave up 1 base and J gave up 6 bases; unmatched junction bases: 6.

This chain joins TRBV5-1 and TRBJ1-2, with 11 bases aligning to TRBD1. The CDR3 contains 14 residues. The V gene's germline CDR1 is SGHRS and CDR2 YFSETQ. Losses at the gene ends were 0 bases for V and 12 bases for J; bases not matched to a gene: 7. The CDR3 sequence is CASSLAGQGAFDTF. For the CDR3, the DNA is TGCGCCAGCAGCTTGGCCGGACAGGGGGCGTTCGACACCTTC. Complete variable domain (other parts from reference TRBV5-1 and TRBJ1-2): KAGVTQTPRYLIKTRGQQVTLSCSPISGHRSVSWYQQTPGQGLQFLFEYFSETQRNKGNFPGRFSGRQFSNSRSEMNVSTLELGDSALYLCASSLAGQGAFDTFGSGTRLTVV.

V usage is TRBV18 and J usage is TRBJ2-1; TRBD1 aligns across 7 bases. The CDR3 covers 13 residues. Germline loops: CDR1 KGHSH, CDR2 LQKENI. After removal of 1 base from V and 13 bases from J, the junction contained 7 bases not matched to a gene. CDR3 DNA: TGTGCCAGCTCACCACGACCTCAGGGGGTTCAGTTCTTC. Its translation: CASSPRPQGVQFF. Variable domain in full (rest from reference TRBV18 and TRBJ2-1): NAGVMQNPRHLVRRRGQEARLRCSPMKGHSHVYWYRQLPEEGLKFMVYLQKENIIDESGMPKERFSAEFPKEGPSILRIQQVVRGDSAAYFCASSPRPQGVQFFGPGTRLTVL.

The chain is built from TRBV5-4 and TRBJ1-1; D is perhaps TRBD1 (5 bases). The CDR3 is made up of 15 amino acids. Deletions cut 4 bases from V and 5 bases from J, with 18 bases between. From germline, CDR1 is SGHNT and CDR2 YYREEE (reference sequence). CDR3 nucleotide sequence: TGTGCCAGCAGCGGGGGGAACGGCGGGGGTACTGAAGCTTTCTTT. It specifies CASSGGNGGGTEAFF.

This clone was seen a handful of times. The chain combines TRBV6-1 with TRBJ1-3, with 7 positions matching TRBD1. Germline V gene data show CDR1 as MNHNS and CDR2 as SASEGT. The junction had 2 bases not matched to a gene; V was cut back by 2 bases and J by 4 bases. The CDR3 is made up of 14 amino acids. The CDR3 protein is CASSERQGGNTIYF. The CDR3 nucleotides read TGTGCCAGCAGTGAAAGACAGGGAGGAAACACCATATATTTT.

In this sample, this clone turned up a few times. V gene TRBV5-4 combines with J gene TRBJ1-5; 10 bases agree with TRBD1. The trim removed 2 bases at V and 3 bases at J, leaving 2 bases unmatched. The length of the CDR3 is 15 residues. Germline assignment: CDR1 SGHNT and CDR2 YYREEE (reference sequence). CDR3 DNA sequence: TGTGCCAGCAGCTTAGGACAGGGGGTCAATCAGCCCCAGCATTTT. Its translation: CASSLGQGVNQPQHF. Drawing the rest from reference TRBV5-4 and TRBJ1-5, the complete variable domain is ETGVTQSPTHLIKTRGQQVTLRCSSQSGHNTVSWYQQALGQGPQFIFQYYREEENGRGNFPPRFSGLQFPNYSSELNVNALELDDSALYLCASSLGQGVNQPQHFGDGTRLSIL.

This clone was picked up a small number of times. The J gene is TRBJ1-6, the V gene TRBV5-1; tentative D call: TRBD1 (5 bases). V was shortened by 3 bases and J by 13 bases, with 17 bases between the two germline ends. Germline CDR1 and CDR2: SGHRS and YFSETQ. The CDR3 has 14 residues. Here the CDR3 DNA reads TGCGCCAGCAGCTGGGCACCCGAGGAGGGGCCCCTCCACTTT. Residues: CASSWAPEEGPLHF.

This clone was seen a handful of times. The rearrangement joins TRBV10-1 to TRBJ2-1, with 11 bases matching TRBD2. The CDR3 spans 16 residues. V was pared by 3 bases and J by 8 bases, with 9 bases of the junction left unmatched. The germline gives CDR1 WNHNN, CDR2 SYGVQD (reference sequence). The CDR3 sequence: CASSDIAGGQADEQFF. In DNA, the CDR3 is TGCGCCAGCAGTGATATAGCGGGAGGGCAAGCGGATGAGCAGTTCTTC.

The CDR3 loop is CASSGRGQVAEKLFF. CDR3 DNA: TGTGCCAGCAGCGGTCGAGGACAGGTTGCTGAAAAACTGTTTTTT. The chain is built from TRBV27 and TRBJ1-4, with 7 bases lining up with TRBD1. In germline, CDR1 is MNHEY, CDR2 SMNVEV (reference sequence). This CDR3 comprises 15 residues. Trimming at V came to 6 bases and at J to 7 bases, leaving 11 bases not matched to a gene.

The table lists this clone with a count of one. The chain joins TRBV12-3 or TRBV12-4 to TRBJ2-3, with D unclear. This CDR3 has 11 amino acids. Trimming took off 5 bases at V and 2 bases at J, with 2 bases between the two ends. Here the CDR3 reads CASSLTDTQYF. DNA for the CDR3: TGTGCCAGCAGTCTCACAGATACGCAGTATTTT.